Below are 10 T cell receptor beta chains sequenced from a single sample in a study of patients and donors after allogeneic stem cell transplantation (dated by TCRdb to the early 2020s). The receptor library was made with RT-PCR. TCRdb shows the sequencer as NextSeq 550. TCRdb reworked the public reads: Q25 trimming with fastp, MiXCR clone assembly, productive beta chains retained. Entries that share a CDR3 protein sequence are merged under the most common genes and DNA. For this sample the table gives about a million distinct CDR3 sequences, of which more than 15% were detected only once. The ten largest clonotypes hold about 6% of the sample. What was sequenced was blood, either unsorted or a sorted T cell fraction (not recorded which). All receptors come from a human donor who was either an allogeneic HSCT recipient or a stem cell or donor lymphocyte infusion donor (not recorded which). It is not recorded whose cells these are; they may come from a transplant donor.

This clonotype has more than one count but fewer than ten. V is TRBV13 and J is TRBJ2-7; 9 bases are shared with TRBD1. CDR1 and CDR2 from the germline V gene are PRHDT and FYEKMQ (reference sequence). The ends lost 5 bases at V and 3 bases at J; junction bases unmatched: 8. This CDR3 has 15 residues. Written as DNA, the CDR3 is TGTGCCAGCAGCCCAGGCCGGGACAGGGTCTACGAGCAGTACTTC. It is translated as CASSPGRDRVYEQYF.

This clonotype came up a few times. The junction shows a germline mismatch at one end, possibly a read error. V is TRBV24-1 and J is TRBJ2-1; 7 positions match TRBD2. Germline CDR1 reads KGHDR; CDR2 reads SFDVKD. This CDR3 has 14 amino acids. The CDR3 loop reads CATSASGSHNEQFF. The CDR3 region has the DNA TGTGCCACCAGTGCTAGCGGCTCCCACAATGAGCAGTTCTTC.

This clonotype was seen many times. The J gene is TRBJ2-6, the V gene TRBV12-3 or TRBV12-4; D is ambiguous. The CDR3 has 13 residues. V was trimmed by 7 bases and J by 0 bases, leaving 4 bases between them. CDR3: CASNLSGANVLTF. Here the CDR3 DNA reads TGTGCCAGCAACCTCTCTGGGGCCAACGTCCTGACTTTC.

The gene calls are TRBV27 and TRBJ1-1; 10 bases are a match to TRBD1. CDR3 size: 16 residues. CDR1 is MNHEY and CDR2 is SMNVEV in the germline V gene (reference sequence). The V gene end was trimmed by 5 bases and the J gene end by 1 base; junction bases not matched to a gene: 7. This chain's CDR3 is CASSPNRQGANTEAFF. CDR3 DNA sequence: TGTGCCAGCAGTCCGAACAGACAGGGGGCGAACACTGAAGCTTTCTTT.

CDR3 DNA: TGTGCCAGCAGCACCGGCGGGGGCCGAGCCAAAAACATTCAGTACTTC. This gives the protein CASSTGGGRAKNIQYF. The chain recombines TRBV6-2 or TRBV6-3 with TRBJ2-4; perhaps TRBD2 as D (7 bases). Trimming shortened V by 6 bases and J by 0 bases, and 15 bases separated the two germline ends. The CDR3 spans 16 residues. Per germline, CDR1 MNHEY and CDR2 SVGEGT.

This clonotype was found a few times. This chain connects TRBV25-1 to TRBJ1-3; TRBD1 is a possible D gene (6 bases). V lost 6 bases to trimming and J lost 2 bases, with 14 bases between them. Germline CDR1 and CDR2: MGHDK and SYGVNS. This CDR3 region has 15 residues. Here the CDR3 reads CASSLGQTAGNTIYF. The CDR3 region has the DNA TGTGCCAGCAGCCTCGGACAGACAGCTGGAAACACCATATATTTT.

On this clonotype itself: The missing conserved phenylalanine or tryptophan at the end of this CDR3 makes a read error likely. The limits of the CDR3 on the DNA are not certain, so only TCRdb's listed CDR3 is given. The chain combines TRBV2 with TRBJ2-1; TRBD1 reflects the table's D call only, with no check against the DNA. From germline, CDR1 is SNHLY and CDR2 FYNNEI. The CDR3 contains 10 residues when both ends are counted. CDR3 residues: CASSGPRSPA.

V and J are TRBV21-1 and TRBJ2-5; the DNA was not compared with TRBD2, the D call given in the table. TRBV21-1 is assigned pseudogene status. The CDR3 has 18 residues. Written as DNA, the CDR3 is TGTGCCAGCAGCCGTTCCGGGACTAGCGGGGGGGCCGATGAGACCCAGTACTTC. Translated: CASSRSGTSGGADETQYF.

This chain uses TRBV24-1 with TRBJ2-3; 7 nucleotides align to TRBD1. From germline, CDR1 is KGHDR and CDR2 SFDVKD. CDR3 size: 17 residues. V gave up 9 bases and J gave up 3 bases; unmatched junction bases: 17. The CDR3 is CATCDRVGFGQTDTQYF. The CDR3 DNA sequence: TGTGCCACCTGCGACAGGGTCGGGTTTGGACAAACAGATACGCAGTATTTT.

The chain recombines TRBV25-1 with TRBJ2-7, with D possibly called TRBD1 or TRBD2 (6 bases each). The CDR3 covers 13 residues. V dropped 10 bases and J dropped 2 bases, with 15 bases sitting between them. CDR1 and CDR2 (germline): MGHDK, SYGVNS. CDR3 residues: CATRGLATYEQYF. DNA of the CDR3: TGTGCCACCCGGGGGCTAGCGACCTACGAGCAGTACTTC.